This paragraph reports one T cell receptor beta chain. Sequenced by immunoSEQ multiplex PCR; TCRdb stores in-frame clones only, minus some. The repertoire includes around 280,000 clones, around nine tenths of them detected once, and around 11% sits in the top ten. The data originate from a study of blood T cell repertoires in COVID-19. Study in general: Acute-phase and convalescent COVID-19 samples originated in the United States, Italy and Spain.

Seattle enrolled patients during active infection and tracked them longitudinally. The source is a woman aged 25 to 39 with COVID-19, enrolled during active disease. Source material: peripheral blood.

CDR3 nucleotides: TGTGCCAGCAGCTATTACGGACTAGGGGAATCACCCCTCCACTTT. It yields the protein CASSYYGLGESPLHF. The rearrangement joins TRBV7-2 to TRBJ1-6; TRBD1 is a possible D gene (5 bases). This CDR3 region has 15 residues. CDR1 SGHTA and CDR2 FQGNSA come from the germline V gene. V dropped 4 bases and J dropped 10 bases, with 17 bases sitting between them.